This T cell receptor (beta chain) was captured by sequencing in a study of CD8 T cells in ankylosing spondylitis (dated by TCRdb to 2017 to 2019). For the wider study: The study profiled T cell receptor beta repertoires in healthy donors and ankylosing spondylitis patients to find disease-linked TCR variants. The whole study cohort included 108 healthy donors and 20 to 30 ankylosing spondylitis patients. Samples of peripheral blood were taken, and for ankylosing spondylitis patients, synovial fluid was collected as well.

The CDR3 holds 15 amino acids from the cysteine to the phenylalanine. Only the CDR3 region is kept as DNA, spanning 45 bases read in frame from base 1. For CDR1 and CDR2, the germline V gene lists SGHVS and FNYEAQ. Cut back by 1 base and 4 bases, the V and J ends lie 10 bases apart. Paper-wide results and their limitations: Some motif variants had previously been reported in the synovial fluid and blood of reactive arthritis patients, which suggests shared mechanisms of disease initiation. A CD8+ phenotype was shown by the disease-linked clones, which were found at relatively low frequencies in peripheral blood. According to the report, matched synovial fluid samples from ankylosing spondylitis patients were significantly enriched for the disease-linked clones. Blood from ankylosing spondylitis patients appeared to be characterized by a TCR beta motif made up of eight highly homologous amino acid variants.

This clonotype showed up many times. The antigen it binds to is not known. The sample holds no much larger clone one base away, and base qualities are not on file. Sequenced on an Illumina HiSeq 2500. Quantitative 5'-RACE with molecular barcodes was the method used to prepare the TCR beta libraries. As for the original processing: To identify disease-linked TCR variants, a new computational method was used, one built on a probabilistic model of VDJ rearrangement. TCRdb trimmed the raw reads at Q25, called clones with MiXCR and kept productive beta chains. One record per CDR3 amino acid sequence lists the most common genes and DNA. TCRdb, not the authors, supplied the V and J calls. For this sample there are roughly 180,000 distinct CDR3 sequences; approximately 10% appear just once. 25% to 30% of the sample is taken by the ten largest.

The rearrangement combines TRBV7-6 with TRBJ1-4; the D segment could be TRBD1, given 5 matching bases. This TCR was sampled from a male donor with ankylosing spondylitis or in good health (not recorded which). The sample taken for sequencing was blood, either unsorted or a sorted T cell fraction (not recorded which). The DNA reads TGTGCCAGCAGCTTAGGGGGCAGTATTAATGAAAAACTGTTTTTT. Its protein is CASSLGGSINEKLFF. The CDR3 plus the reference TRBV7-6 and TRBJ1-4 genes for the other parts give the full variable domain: GAGVSQSPRYKVTKRGQDVALRCDPISGHVSLYWYRQALGQGPEFLTYFNYEAQQDKSGLPNDRFSAERPEGSISTLTIQRTEQRDSAMYRCASSLGGSINEKLFFGSGTQLSVL.